This TCR beta chain was recorded in a study of blood T cell repertoires in COVID-19. Study background: From the United States, Italy and Spain came samples of acute and convalescent COVID-19. T cells, B-cell-depleted T cells, or PBMCs provided the cDNA or gDNA that served as material.

The germline V gene has CDR1 SNHLY and CDR2 FYNNEI. V was shortened by 7 bases and J by 0 bases, with 10 bases between the two germline ends. The CDR3 is 14 residues long. In the original processing: From reference gene primer amplification, estimates of nucleated cell counts were derived. The data were produced by immunoSEQ multiplex PCR, yet TCRdb's version contains in-frame clones alone and is incomplete. The V and J calls and the clone size are those of that table, but D and trimming were determined from the DNA. This sample carries more than 100,000 clones, approximately 90% of them seen once, and the ten largest clones take more than 2%.

Sequencing input: peripheral blood. The sequence was obtained from a man aged 65-85 years with active COVID-19. The V gene is TRBV2, the J gene TRBJ2-4; D might be TRBD1 (6 bases). CDR3 nucleotides: TGTGCCAGCATCGGACAGCTAGCCAAAAACATTCAGTACTTC. Protein product: CASIGQLAKNIQYF.